This T cell receptor (beta chain) was recorded in a study of cytomegalovirus exposure and HLA in healthy donors. The PCR had 60 Vbeta and 13 Jbeta primers. Here immunoSEQ multiplex PCR was the method, and the copy in TCRdb shows in-frame clones only, minus some. The sample has about 140,000 clones; roughly three fifths are singletons. Points on this clone: The antigen is unknown. At one end, the junction sequence differs from germline, possibly due to a read error.

This CDR3 is 14 amino acids long. CDR1 is SGDLS, CDR2 YYNGEE, per germline. Notes on the study in general: TCR beta chain V- and J-gene trimming was linked, in a later analysis, to a missense variant in DCLRE1C. Rare TCR sequences predominated, though certain public TCRs were found in many donors. According to an earlier analysis, most TCR beta V segments yielded productive rearrangements about 90% or about 30% of the time.

This clonotype was obtained from a woman between 55 and 75 years old in good health and CMV-seronegative. The V call is TRBV9, the J call TRBJ2-7; TRBD1 is a possible D gene (6 bases). Sequenced material: PBMCs. The chain's CDR3 is CASSPDSLTYEQCF. The CDR3 DNA reads as TGTGCCAGCAGCCCGGACAGCCTTACCTACGAGCAGTGCTTC.